This record covers a single TCR beta chain. This may come from a read error, since a much larger clone is one base off. The data originate from a study of tumor-infiltrating lymphocytes in primary liver carcinoma. Germline DNA was also extracted, while the blood RNA originated from unsorted whole blood. Chronic HBV infection affected patients, none of whom had received treatment. Priming with a constant-region primer yielded TCR beta cDNA from roughly 500 ng total RNA. Investigators got TCR beta libraries out of three nested multiplex PCR rounds, done with slightly modified ARM-PCR. TCRdb used MiXCR to reprocess the multiplex PCR reads, holding one entry per CDR3 protein. The sample lists about 200,000 distinct CDR3 sequences; around 60% were seen once. The sequence was obtained from a woman in her sixties or seventies with primary liver carcinoma and hepatitis B virus infection. The sample taken for sequencing was peripheral blood.

CDR3 sequence (DNA): TGTGCCAGCAGGAGGACAGGGTCCTACGAGCAGTACTTC. Amino acid sequence: CASRRTGSYEQYF. The genes are TRBV12-3 or TRBV12-4 and TRBJ2-7, with 8 positions matching TRBD1. V was clipped by 6 bases and J by 1 base; unmatched bases: 2. The CDR3 is made up of 13 amino acids.